This T cell receptor (beta chain) appears in the sequencing data of a study of blood T cell repertoires in COVID-19. Background on the study: Samples of COVID-19 (acute and convalescent) were obtained from the United States, Italy and Spain.

Original analysis: Reference gene primer amplification yielded estimated nucleated cell counts. TCRdb's copy holds only in-frame clones and misses some; the assay was immunoSEQ multiplex PCR. V, J and clone size derive from that table, while D and trimming were established from the DNA sequence. This sample carries approximately 500,000 clones, more than 75% of them seen once, and the ten largest clones take approximately 1.8%. V gave up 7 bases and J gave up 2 bases, with 11 bases separating them. CDR3 length equals 14 residues. Germline CDR1 reads MNHEY; CDR2 reads SVGAGI. Everyone who took part was roughly 18 to 89 years old, and they came from about 25 US areas. The study assigned cohorts using participant-reported clinical history.

The clonotype comes from a woman aged 35 to 49 who had recovered from COVID-19. The sample taken for sequencing was PBMCs or T cells enriched from blood (not recorded which). This rearrangement joins TRBV6-5 to TRBJ1-4, with D maybe TRBD1 (6 bases). The DNA for the CDR3 is TGTGCCAGCACAGGGGATGGCACTAATGAAAAACTGTTTTTT. Translated: CASTGDGTNEKLFF.